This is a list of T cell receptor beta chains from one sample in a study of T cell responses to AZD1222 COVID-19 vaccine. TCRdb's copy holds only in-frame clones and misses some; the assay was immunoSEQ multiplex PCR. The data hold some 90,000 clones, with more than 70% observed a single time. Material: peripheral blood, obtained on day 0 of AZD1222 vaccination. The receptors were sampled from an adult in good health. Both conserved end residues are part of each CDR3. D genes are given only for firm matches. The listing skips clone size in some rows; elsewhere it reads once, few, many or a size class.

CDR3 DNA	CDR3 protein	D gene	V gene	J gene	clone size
TGCGCCAGCAGCTCGGGCCACTCACCCTCCTACGAGCAGTACTTC	CASSSGHSPSYEQYF	-	TRBV5-1	TRBJ2-7	-
TGTGCCACCAGCTTGGACTCCGGGGGGTCTGAGCAGTACTTC	CATSLDSGGSEQYF	TRBD2	TRBV15	TRBJ2-7	few
TGTGCCAGCAGCCCCCGGACAGGGGGCTATGAAAAACTGTTTTTT	CASSPRTGGYEKLFF	TRBD1	TRBV9	TRBJ1-4	-
TGTGCCAGCAGCCCGCAATTAATAAGCTACGAGCAGTACTTC	CASSPQLISYEQYF	-	TRBV7-2	TRBJ2-7	few
TGTGCCAGCAGCCGTGTCGGGCAGGCGGACAATCAGCCCCAGCATTTT	CASSRVGQADNQPQHF	-	TRBV4-2	TRBJ1-5	-
TGTGCCAGCAGCGCGGGAGGGCGGCAAGAGACCCAGTACTTC	CASSAGGRQETQYF	TRBD2	TRBV28	TRBJ2-5	-
TGTGCCACCAGCAGAGATGTCGTCGAAAAACTGTTTTTT	CATSRDVVEKLFF	-	TRBV15	TRBJ1-4	-
TGTGCCATCAGCTCCTCGGGACAGGGAGACGTAAATTCACCCCTCCACTTT	CAISSSGQGDVNSPLHF	TRBD1	TRBV10-3	TRBJ1-6	once
TGTGCCAGCAGGGGGGGGTACGAGCAGTACTTC	CASRGGYEQYF	TRBD2	TRBV2	TRBJ2-7	-
TGTGCCAGCTCACCACCAGGACCTCCTGGACGGACTGAAGCTTTCTTT	CASSPPGPPGRTEAFF	-	TRBV18	TRBJ1-1	-
TGTGCCAGCAGTCTACTAGCGGGGGGCCAGGGTACGCAGTATTTT	CASSLLAGGQGTQYF	TRBD2	TRBV2	TRBJ2-3	-
TGTGCCAGCAGCCAGAAAGGGACAGGGGGCTCTGGGGCCAACGTCCTGACTTTC	CASSQKGTGGSGANVLTF	TRBD1	TRBV4-2	TRBJ2-6	-
TGTGCCAGCAGTTTAACGACTAGCTCTCGCGAGCAGTACTTC	CASSLTTSSREQYF	TRBD2	TRBV27	TRBJ2-7	-
TGTGCCAGCAGCCCTCAGTTCTCTGGGGCCAACGTCCTGACTTTC	CASSPQFSGANVLTF	-	TRBV7-2	TRBJ2-6	-
TGTGCCAGCCCCCCGGGACAGGGGCCGATCGAGCAGTACTTC	CASPPGQGPIEQYF	TRBD1	TRBV6-5	TRBJ2-7	-
TGCGCCAGCAGCTTGGACTGGACAGCCACCTACAATGAGCAGTTCTTC	CASSLDWTATYNEQFF	-	TRBV5-1	TRBJ2-1	-
TGCGCCAGCAGCGGGGAAGGAGGGGGCGCTTCACCCCTCCACTTT	CASSGEGGGASPLHF	TRBD1	TRBV5-1	TRBJ1-6	-
TGTGCCAGCAGTAAGCTCAGCGGACGCTCCTACAATGAGCAGTTCTTC	CASSKLSGRSYNEQFF	-	TRBV6-2/TRBV6-3	TRBJ2-1	-
TGTGCCAGCAGTGGTGGGACAGGGGGCGATGAAAAACTGTTTTTT	CASSGGTGGDEKLFF	TRBD1	TRBV2	TRBJ1-4	-
TGTGCCAGCAGTTACGCGGGGCGGCGTCTCACTGAAGCTTTCTTT	CASSYAGRRLTEAFF	-	TRBV6-2/TRBV6-3	TRBJ1-1	-
TGTGCCAGCAGCATGAAGGACAGAGCCTACGAGCAGTACTTC	CASSMKDRAYEQYF	-	TRBV7-9	TRBJ2-7	-
TGTGCCAGCAGCCCTGGACTAGCGGGGGACTCCTACGAGCAGTACTTC	CASSPGLAGDSYEQYF	TRBD2	TRBV7-7	TRBJ2-7	-
TGTGCCAGCAGTTATTGGGGGGACAATCAGCCCCAGCATTTT	CASSYWGDNQPQHF	-	TRBV28	TRBJ1-5	-
TGTGCCAGCAGCTTGATGGAGGGGACTGAAGCTTTCTTT	CASSLMEGTEAFF	-	TRBV5-4	TRBJ1-1	once
TGCGCCAGCAGCGGAGGTAAATACAATGAGCAGTTCTTC	CASSGGKYNEQFF	-	TRBV5-1	TRBJ2-1	-
TGTGCCAGCAGCCTGGGACAGGGGGTCTATAGCAATCAGCCCCAGCATTTT	CASSLGQGVYSNQPQHF	TRBD1	TRBV4-2	TRBJ1-5	-
TGCGCCAGCAGCAACGGGGGACCGATGAGCAATCAGCCCCAGCATTTT	CASSNGGPMSNQPQHF	-	TRBV5-1	TRBJ1-5	-
TGTGCCAGCAGCGTAGCAAAGACAGGGGCAGAATTAAACACCGGGGAGCTGTTTTTT	CASSVAKTGAELNTGELFF	TRBD1	TRBV9	TRBJ2-2	-
TGTGCCATCAGTGAAAACCAGGGGAATGAAAAACTGTTTTTT	CAISENQGNEKLFF	-	TRBV10-3	TRBJ1-4	-
TGCGCCAGCAGCCCCCGCGCAGGGGGTTTCTACAATGAGCAGTTCTTC	CASSPRAGGFYNEQFF	TRBD1	TRBV4-3	TRBJ2-1	few
TGTGCCAGCAGTCGACCCGACAGTAGCAATCAGCCCCAGCATTTT	CASSRPDSSNQPQHF	-	TRBV2	TRBJ1-5	-
TGTGCCAGCAGCTGGACAGGGGAGGTGAACACTGAAGCTTTCTTT	CASSWTGEVNTEAFF	TRBD1	TRBV5-8	TRBJ1-1	-
TGTGCCAGCAGCGCTACAGGCTACGAGCAGTACTTC	CASSATGYEQYF	-	TRBV7-2	TRBJ2-7	-
TGTGCCAGCAGTTTAGCGGGCTCTGGGGCCAACGTCCTGACTTTC	CASSLAGSGANVLTF	-	TRBV28	TRBJ2-6	-
TGTGCCAGCAGCTTAGCTCGGAGCTCCTATAATTCACCCCTCCACTTT	CASSLARSSYNSPLHF	-	TRBV7-2	TRBJ1-6	-
TGTGCCACCAGTGGGACCGGGACTAGGGATTACAATGAGCAGTTCTTC	CATSGTGTRDYNEQFF	TRBD2	TRBV24-1	TRBJ2-1	-
TGTGCCAGCTTCACCGGGACAGGGGCCCAAGAGACCCAGTACTTC	CASFTGTGAQETQYF	TRBD1	TRBV18	TRBJ2-5	once
TGTGCCAGTAGTACCCGACTTTCATCCTACGAGCAGTACTTC	CASSTRLSSYEQYF	-	TRBV19	TRBJ2-7	-
TGTGCCAGCAGTTTCGCCGCCCAAGGAAGAGCTTTCTTT	CASSFAAQGRAFF	-	TRBV27	TRBJ1-1	few
TGTGCCAGCAGCTTTAGTGGCGGGCCCTACGAGCAGTACTTC	CASSFSGGPYEQYF	-	TRBV7-2	TRBJ2-7	-
TGTGCCAGCAGCTTAGTTGTCAGGGATGTTTGGGCTTTCTTT	CASSLVVRDVWAFF	-	TRBV7-2	TRBJ1-1	-
TGTGCCAGCAGCTTACTAGCGGGGGGGCAAGGTGAGCAGTTCTTC	CASSLLAGGQGEQFF	TRBD2	TRBV7-3	TRBJ2-1	-
TGTGCCAGCAGTGTAGGAGAACTCGTCAATGAGCAGTTCTTC	CASSVGELVNEQFF	-	TRBV2	TRBJ2-1	-
TGTGCCAGTAGTATGTGGGAGAACTATGGCTACACCTTC	CASSMWENYGYTF	-	TRBV19	TRBJ1-2	-
TGTGCCAGCAGTACACCCCCGTCCTACAATGAGCAGTTCTTC	CASSTPPSYNEQFF	-	TRBV21-1	TRBJ2-1	-
TGTGCCAGCAGTGAACTAGCGGGGGATACGCAGTATTTT	CASSELAGDTQYF	TRBD2	TRBV6-1	TRBJ2-3	-
TGTGCCAGCAGGTTGGGGACCCAGTACTTC	CASRLGTQYF	-	TRBV2	TRBJ2-5	-
TGTGCCAGCAGCTTAGGGGGTGGGCCCCAAGAGACCCAGTACTTC	CASSLGGGPQETQYF	-	TRBV11-3	TRBJ2-5	-
TGTGCCAGCAGCACCCGGACAGGATGGACTGAAGCTTTCTTT	CASSTRTGWTEAFF	TRBD1	TRBV7-2	TRBJ1-1	-
TGTGCCAGCAGCTCTGTCCCGGGACTAGGGGGCTACGAGCAGTACTTC	CASSSVPGLGGYEQYF	TRBD2	TRBV7-2	TRBJ2-7	-
TGTGCCAGCAGCCCCTCCCGGGGCTATGAGCAGTTCTTC	CASSPSRGYEQFF	-	TRBV7-2	TRBJ2-1	-
TGTGCCAGCAGCCCAGAAGAGGGCTATGGCTACACCTTC	CASSPEEGYGYTF	-	TRBV7-3	TRBJ1-2	-
TGTGCCAGCAGTCAGACTAGCCCGAGCTCCTACGAGCAGTACTTC	CASSQTSPSSYEQYF	TRBD2	TRBV2	TRBJ2-7	few
TGTGCCAGCAGACCCGGGACAGTAATCAATTCACCCCTCCACTTT	CASRPGTVINSPLHF	TRBD1	TRBV27	TRBJ1-6	-
TGTGCCAGCAGCCTTCAGCGGCTAATCTCTGGAAACACCATATATTTT	CASSLQRLISGNTIYF	-	TRBV3-1/TRBV3-2	TRBJ1-3	-
TGCGCCAGCAGCCACCTTTTCCCGGGACAGGGACTAGGAAACACTGAAGCTTTCTTT	CASSHLFPGQGLGNTEAFF	TRBD1	TRBV4-3	TRBJ1-1	-
TGTGCCAGCAGCCCTCAGAACAGTCAAGAGACCCAGTACTTC	CASSPQNSQETQYF	-	TRBV3-1/TRBV3-2	TRBJ2-5	-
TGTGCCAGCAGCCTTCTACTAGCAGGAGGGGAGACCCAGTACTTC	CASSLLLAGGETQYF	-	TRBV14	TRBJ2-5	-